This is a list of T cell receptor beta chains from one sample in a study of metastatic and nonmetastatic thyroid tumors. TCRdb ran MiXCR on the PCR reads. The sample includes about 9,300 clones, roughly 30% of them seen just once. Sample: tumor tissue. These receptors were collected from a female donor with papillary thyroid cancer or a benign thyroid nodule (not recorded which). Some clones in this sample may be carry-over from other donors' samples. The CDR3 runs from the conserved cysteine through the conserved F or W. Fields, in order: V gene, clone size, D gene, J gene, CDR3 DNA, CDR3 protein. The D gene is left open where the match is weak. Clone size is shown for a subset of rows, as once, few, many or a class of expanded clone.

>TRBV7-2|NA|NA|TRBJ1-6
TGTGCCAGCAGCTTTCAGAATTCACCCCTCCACTTT
CASSFQNSPLHF
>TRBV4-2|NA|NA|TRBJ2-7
TGTGCCAGCAGCCAAGGGGACCTCCCCGAGCAGTACTTC
CASSQGDLPEQYF
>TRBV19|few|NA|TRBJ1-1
TGTGCCACTGCACCGGAGGGGCGTTGGATACCTGAAGCTTTCTTT
CATAPEGRWIPEAFF
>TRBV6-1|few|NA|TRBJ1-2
TGTGCCAGCAGCCGGGACGGTGGCTACACCTTC
CASSRDGGYTF
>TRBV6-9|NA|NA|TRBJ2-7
TGTGCCAGCAGGGACGTGGGACTGCCCTCCTACGAGCAGTACTTC
CASRDVGLPSYEQYF
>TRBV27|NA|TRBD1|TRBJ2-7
TGTGCCAGCAGACACCTTCGGGACAGGGTGCGCGAGCAGTACTTC
CASRHLRDRVREQYF
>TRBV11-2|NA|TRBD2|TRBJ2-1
TGTGCCAGCAGCTTAGTGTCCGGCGGGAGGGCCGTTGAGCAGTTCTTC
CASSLVSGGRAVEQFF
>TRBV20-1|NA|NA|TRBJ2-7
TGCAGTGCTCCAGTCCAGGGGGGAGCGTCCTACGAGCAGTACTTC
CSAPVQGGASYEQYF
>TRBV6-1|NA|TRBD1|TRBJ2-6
TGTGCCAGCGGGACAGGGGGCTCTGGGGCCAACGTCCTGACTTTC
CASGTGGSGANVLTF
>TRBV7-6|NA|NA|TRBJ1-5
TGTGCCAGCAGCGCTGACAGGAGGCAGCCCCAGCATTTT
CASSADRRQPQHF
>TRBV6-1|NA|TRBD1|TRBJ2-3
TGTGCCAGCAGTGACGTACAGGGGGCAGATACGCAGTATTTT
CASSDVQGADTQYF
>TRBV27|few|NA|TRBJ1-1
TGTGCCAGCAGCCGGGGCAGAATCGCTGAAGCTTTCTTT
CASSRGRIAEAFF
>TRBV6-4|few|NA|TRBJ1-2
TGTGCCAGCAGCCCATCGCTAGACAGGCGCCTCTACACCTTC
CASSPSLDRRLYTF
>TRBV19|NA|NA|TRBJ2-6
TGTGCCAGTAGTATCAACCCTAGGGCATCTGGGGCCAACGTCCTGACTTTC
CASSINPRASGANVLTF
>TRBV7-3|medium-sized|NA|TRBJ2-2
TGTGCCAGCCAGGGTTTCGCGAACACCGGGGAGCTGTTTTTT
CASQGFANTGELFF
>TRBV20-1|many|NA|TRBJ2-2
TGCAGTGCTAGGTCCACTAGATCTCAAGGCCACACCGGGGAGCTGTTTTTT
CSARSTRSQGHTGELFF
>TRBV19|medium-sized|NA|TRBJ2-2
TGTGCCAGTAGTAGAGCTGGGAGTACCGGGGAGCTGTTTTTT
CASSRAGSTGELFF
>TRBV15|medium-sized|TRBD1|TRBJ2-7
TGTGCCACCAGCAGAGCCGGACAGGGTCAATACGAGCAGTACTTC
CATSRAGQGQYEQYF
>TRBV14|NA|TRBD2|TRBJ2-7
TGTGCCAGCAGCCTCGGACTAGCGGGATACGAGGAATACGAGCAGTACTTC
CASSLGLAGYEEYEQYF
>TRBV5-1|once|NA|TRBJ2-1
TGCGCCAGCAGCTTGGATGGTTTTTGGAATGAGCAGTTCTTC
CASSLDGFWNEQFF
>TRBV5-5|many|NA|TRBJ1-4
TGTGCCAGCAGCCGGACTCTGATGGGGGAAAAACTGTTTTTT
CASSRTLMGEKLFF
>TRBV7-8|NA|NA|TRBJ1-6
TGTGCCAGCAGCAGCCAGAGACCGGGGGATTCACCCCTCCACTTT
CASSSQRPGDSPLHF
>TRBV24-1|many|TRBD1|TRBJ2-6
TGTGCCACCAGTGCCCCCGGGACAGGGGTTGGGGCCAACGTCCTGACTTTC
CATSAPGTGVGANVLTF